A single sample is the source of the 10 T cell receptor beta chains below, sequenced in a study of early stage breast cancer tumors. Method: immunoSEQ multiplex PCR; TCRdb's copy keeps in-frame clones and lacks some. The sample lists tens of thousands of clones, about 89% seen once, with 4.5% to 5% in the top ten. Material for sequencing was blood. Source of these receptors: a person aged 70 to 80 with breast cancer.

The genes are TRBV4-3 and TRBJ1-2; D not resolved. This CDR3 contains 15 residues. With 0 bases removed from V and 4 bases from J, the gap between germline ends came to 12 bases. Germline assignment: CDR1 LGHNA and CDR2 YSLEER. CDR3 residues: CASSQEFSHGYGYTF. Written as DNA, the CDR3 is TGCGCCAGCAGCCAAGAATTCTCGCACGGCTATGGCTACACCTTC.

The genes are TRBV5-4 and TRBJ2-1, with 12 bases aligning to TRBD1. Germline V lookup: CDR1 SGHNT, CDR2 YYREEE (reference sequence). V shed 5 bases and J 6 bases; nucleotides not matched to a gene: 6. There are 15 residues in the CDR3. The CDR3 spells CASSGGQGAFNEQFF. CDR3 DNA sequence: TGTGCCAGCAGTGGGGGACAGGGGGCTTTCAATGAGCAGTTCTTC.

The chain uses TRBV7-2 and TRBJ2-2, with D possibly TRBD2 on 5 matching bases. The CDR3 has 14 amino acids. The ends were cut back, 5 bases at V and 8 bases at J, with 15 bases in the middle. CDR1 and CDR2 (germline): SGHTA, FQGNSA. The CDR3 region has the DNA TGTGCCAGCAGCCTCGAGCTAGCCTCTGGGGAGCTGTTTTTT. Protein sequence: CASSLELASGELFF.

V and J are TRBV7-9 and TRBJ1-2, with unresolved D. Deletions cut 2 bases from V and 2 bases from J, with 3 bases between. Germline CDR1 and CDR2: SEHNR and FQNEAQ (reference sequence). There are 12 residues in the CDR3. In nucleotides, the CDR3 is TGTGCCAGCAGCTTACAGAACTATGGCTACACCTTC. Translation gives CASSLQNYGYTF.

This sequence joins TRBV4-1 and TRBJ2-3; 9 nucleotides align to TRBD1. The V gene's germline CDR1 is MGHRA and CDR2 YSYEKL. This CDR3 comprises 17 residues. The ends lost 0 bases at V and 1 base at J; junction bases unmatched: 5. CDR3 region: CASSQDLGTGRTDTQYF. For the CDR3, the DNA is TGCGCCAGCAGCCAAGATCTCGGGACAGGGCGCACAGATACGCAGTATTTT.

This clone has a single count. V usage is TRBV4-3 and J usage is TRBJ1-5; 7 bases match TRBD1. This CDR3 region has 14 residues. Germline CDR1 and CDR2: LGHNA and YSLEER. Losses at the gene ends were 0 bases for V and 10 bases for J; bases not matched to a gene: 6. The CDR3 DNA is TGCGCCAGCAGCCAAGAAGGGACAGACTCCCCCCAGCATTTT. Its translation is CASSQEGTDSPQHF.

The chain joins TRBV4-2 to TRBJ1-6; TRBD1 aligns across 9 bases. V trimming: 4 bases; J trimming: 7 bases; junction bases outside the gene matches: 8. The CDR3 is 16 residues long. Germline assignment: CDR1 LGHNA and CDR2 YNFKEQ. In DNA form, the CDR3 reads TGTGCCAGCAGCCCAACCACCGGGACAGGGAATTCACCCCTCCACTTT. This translates into CASSPTTGTGNSPLHF.

J is TRBJ1-2 and V is TRBV10-3; D remains unclear. The CDR3 extends over 15 amino acids. The germline gives CDR1 ENHRY, CDR2 SYGVKD. V lost 2 bases, J lost 2 bases, and 12 bases lay in between. CDR3: CAISEKMEGNYGYTF. The CDR3 region has the DNA TGTGCCATCAGTGAGAAGATGGAGGGCAACTATGGCTACACCTTC.

The rearrangement joins TRBV5-1 to TRBJ1-3, with D perhaps TRBD1 (5 bases). The CDR3 covers 16 residues. The ends were cut back, 0 bases at V and 0 bases at J, with 10 bases in the middle. Germline CDR1 reads SGHRS; CDR2 reads YFSETQ. CDR3: CASSLARGGSGNTIYF. The CDR3 nucleotides read TGCGCCAGCAGCTTGGCTCGGGGGGGCTCTGGAAACACCATATATTTT.

This rearrangement joins TRBV14 to TRBJ2-1, with 10 bases that match TRBD2. Germline V gene lookup returns CDR1 SGHDN and CDR2 FVKESK. The CDR3 has 15 amino acids. The V segment lost 1 base and the J segment 10 bases; nucleotides outside the gene matches: 7. The CDR3 nucleotides are TGTGCCAGCAGCCAAGGGCTAGCGGGGGTCTGGGAGCAGTTCTTC. Its protein product is CASSQGLAGVWEQFF.